These 8 T cell receptor beta chains were all obtained from the same sample, sequenced in a study of blood T cell repertoires in COVID-19. Clones were read by immunoSEQ multiplex PCR, and TCRdb kept only the in-frame ones, dropping some. The sample carries 95,000 to 100,000 clones, approximately 92% recorded once. The sequenced sample was peripheral blood. Receptors were obtained from a man aged 50 to 59 with active COVID-19.

This chain joins TRBV11-1 and TRBJ2-1; TRBD1 matches at 11 bases. Germline V CDR1 and CDR2: SGHAT, FQDESV (reference sequence). V lost 2 bases and J lost 10; bases outside the gene matches: 7. The CDR3 runs 15 residues. CDR3 DNA: TGTGCCAGCAGCTTACCTGGACAGGGGGCGTTGGAGCAGTTCTTC. It specifies CASSLPGQGALEQFF.

The genes are TRBV3-1 (or the pseudogene TRBV3-2) and TRBJ2-7; tentative D call: TRBD1 (6 bases). V lost 0 bases, J lost 8 bases, and 11 bases lay in between. The CDR3 covers 13 residues. Germline V CDR1 and CDR2: LGHDT, YNNKEL (reference sequence). DNA of the CDR3: TGTGCCAGCAGCCAAGAGGGGGCGCATAAGCAGTACTTC. This gives the protein CASSQEGAHKQYF.

This chain connects TRBV19 to TRBJ2-2; D not certain. CDR1 and CDR2 from the germline V gene are LNHDA and SQIVND (reference sequence). The CDR3 covers 15 residues. The germline V and J ends were trimmed by 3 bases and 5 bases, with 13 bases remaining between them. The DNA for the CDR3 is TGTGCCAGTAGTATCGGTAGTAGCTTAACCGGGGAGCTGTTTTTT. Protein sequence: CASSIGSSLTGELFF.

The rearrangement uses TRBV9 and TRBJ2-1; 9 nucleotides line up with TRBD1. The CDR3 sequence is 15 residues long. Germline trimming cut 4 bases from V and 4 bases from J; bases unmatched to any gene: 6. Germline assignment: CDR1 SGDLS and CDR2 YYNGEE. The CDR3 DNA follows: TGTGCCAGCAGCCCGCACAGGGGGCGTTACAATGAGCAGTTCTTC. Translating gives CASSPHRGRYNEQFF.

J is TRBJ2-1 and V is TRBV2; D remains unclear. The germline CDR1 and CDR2 sequences are SNHLY and FYNNEI. This CDR3 comprises 14 residues. The V and J ends lost 4 bases and 4 bases respectively, with 11 bases between them. CDR3 in DNA: TGTGCCAGCAGTGCCCGGGTAGGTTACAATGAGCAGTTCTTC. Translation gives CASSARVGYNEQFF.

The chain employs TRBV9 and TRBJ1-2; D call uncertain. V lost 4 bases to trimming and J lost 0 bases, with 13 bases between them. The CDR3 loop spans 15 amino acids. From germline, CDR1 is SGDLS and CDR2 YYNGEE. The CDR3 protein is CASSPRVDTNYGYTF. DNA of the CDR3: TGTGCCAGCAGCCCCCGGGTTGATACTAACTATGGCTACACCTTC.

V is TRBV9 and J is TRBJ2-2; TRBD1 is a possible D gene (6 bases). With 3 bases removed from V and 7 bases from J, the gap between germline ends came to 16 bases. Germline-derived CDR1 and CDR2 are SGDLS and YYNGEE. The CDR3 runs to 15 residues. Here the CDR3 reads CASSAGDIVGGELFF. For the CDR3, the DNA is TGTGCCAGCAGCGCCGGGGACATCGTTGGCGGGGAGCTGTTTTTT.

The rearrangement links TRBV6-5 to TRBJ2-7; 9 positions agree with TRBD2. CDR1 and CDR2 (germline): MNHEY, SVGAGI. This CDR3 region has 14 residues. With 6 bases clipped from V and 8 bases from J, the junction kept 11 bases outside the gene matches. The DNA of the CDR3 is TGTGCCAGCAGCTATATGGGCGGGGGGGAGCAGCAGTACTTC. It specifies CASSYMGGGEQQYF.